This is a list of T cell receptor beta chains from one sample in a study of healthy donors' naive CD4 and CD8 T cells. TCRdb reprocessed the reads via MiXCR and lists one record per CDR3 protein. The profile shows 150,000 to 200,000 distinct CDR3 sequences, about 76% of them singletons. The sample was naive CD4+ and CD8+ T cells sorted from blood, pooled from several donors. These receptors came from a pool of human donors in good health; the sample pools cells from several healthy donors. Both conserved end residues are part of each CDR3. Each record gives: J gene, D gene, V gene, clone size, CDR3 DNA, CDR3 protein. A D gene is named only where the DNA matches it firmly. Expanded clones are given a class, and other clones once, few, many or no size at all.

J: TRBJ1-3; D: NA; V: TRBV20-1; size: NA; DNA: TGCAGTGCACGACGGGACTCTGGAAACACCATATATTTT; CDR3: CSARRDSGNTIYF
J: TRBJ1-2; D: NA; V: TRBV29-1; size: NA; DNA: TGCAGCGTTGAAGAGCGACTGGCCTATGGCTACACCTTC; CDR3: CSVEERLAYGYTF
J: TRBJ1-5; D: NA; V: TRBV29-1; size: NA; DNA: TGCAGCGTTGAACTAGGGAAGAATCAGCCCCAGCATTTT; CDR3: CSVELGKNQPQHF
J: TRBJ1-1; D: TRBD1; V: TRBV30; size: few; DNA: TGTGCCTGGAGTGTCGGGACAGCTGAAGCTTTCTTT; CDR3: CAWSVGTAEAFF
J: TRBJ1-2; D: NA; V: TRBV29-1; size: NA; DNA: TGCAGCGTCGCGACAGGCCCAGCTAACTATGGCTACACCTTC; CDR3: CSVATGPANYGYTF
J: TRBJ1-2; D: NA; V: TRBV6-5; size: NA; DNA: TGTGCCAGCAGTTACTCCGGGACACCCTATGGCTACACCTTC; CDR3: CASSYSGTPYGYTF
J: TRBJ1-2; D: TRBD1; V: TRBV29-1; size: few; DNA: TGCAGCGTTGAAGGGGGACAGGGTGGAGGCTACACCTTC; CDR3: CSVEGGQGGGYTF
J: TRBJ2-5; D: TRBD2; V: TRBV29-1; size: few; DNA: TGCAGCGTGTCCCTAGCGGGCCAAGAGACCCAGTACTTC; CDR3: CSVSLAGQETQYF
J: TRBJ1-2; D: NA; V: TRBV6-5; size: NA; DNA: TGTGCCAGCAGTTACGGAGGGGGAGGTGGCTACACCTTC; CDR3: CASSYGGGGGYTF
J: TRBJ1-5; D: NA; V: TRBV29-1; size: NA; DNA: TGCAGCGCCTGGTGGTTGGGGACCCAGCATTTT; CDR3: CSAWWLGTQHF
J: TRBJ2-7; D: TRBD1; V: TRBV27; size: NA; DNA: TGTGCCAGCCGGCCACAGGGGGTCTTTCTCTACGAGCAGTACTTC; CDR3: CASRPQGVFLYEQYF
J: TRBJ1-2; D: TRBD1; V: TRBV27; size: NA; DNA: TGTGCCATCGGGACAGGGTTGGGTGGCTACACCTTC; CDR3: CAIGTGLGGYTF
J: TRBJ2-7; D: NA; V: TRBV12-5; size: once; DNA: TGTGCTAGTGGTTACAACTCCTACGAGCAGTACTTC; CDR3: CASGYNSYEQYF
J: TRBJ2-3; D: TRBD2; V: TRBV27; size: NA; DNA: TGTGCCAGCAGTTTTAGCGGGAGCGTTACGCAGTATTTT; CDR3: CASSFSGSVTQYF
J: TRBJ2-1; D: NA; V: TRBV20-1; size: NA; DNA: TGCAGTGCTAGCGGCAGACCAGCCTACAATGAGCAGTTCTTC; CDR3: CSASGRPAYNEQFF
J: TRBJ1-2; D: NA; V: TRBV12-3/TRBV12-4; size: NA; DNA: TGTGCCAGCAGTTTTTCGACCTATGGCTACACCTTC; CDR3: CASSFSTYGYTF
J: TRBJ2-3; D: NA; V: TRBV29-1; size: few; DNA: TGCAGCCCCCTACTAGCCTCAACAGATACGCAGTATTTT; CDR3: CSPLLASTDTQYF
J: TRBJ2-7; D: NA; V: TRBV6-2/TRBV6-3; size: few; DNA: TGTGCCAGCAGCTGGTTAGGGTTCCACGAGCAGTACTTC; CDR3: CASSWLGFHEQYF
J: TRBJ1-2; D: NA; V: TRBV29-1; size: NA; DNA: TGCAGCGTGGGGAATGGCTACACCTTC; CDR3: CSVGNGYTF
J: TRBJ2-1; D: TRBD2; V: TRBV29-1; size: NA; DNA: TGCAGCGTTGAAGAGCGCGGGGGAGTAATTCATGAGCAGTTCTTC; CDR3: CSVEERGGVIHEQFF
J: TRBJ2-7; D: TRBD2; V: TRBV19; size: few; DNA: TGTGCCAGTAGGAGGACTAGCGGAGGATACGAGCAGTACTTC; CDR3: CASRRTSGGYEQYF
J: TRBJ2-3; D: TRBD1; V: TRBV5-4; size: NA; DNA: TGTGCCAGCAGCGGCCGGGACAGGGGGCCAGATACGCAGTATTTT; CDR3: CASSGRDRGPDTQYF
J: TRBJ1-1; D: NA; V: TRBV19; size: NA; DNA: TGTGCCAGTATGAGGGACTTGAACACTGAAGCTTTCTTT; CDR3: CASMRDLNTEAFF
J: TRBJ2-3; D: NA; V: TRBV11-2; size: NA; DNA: TGTGCCAGCAGCCCCGTAGGGGGTTTGACAGATACGCAGTATTTT; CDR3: CASSPVGGLTDTQYF
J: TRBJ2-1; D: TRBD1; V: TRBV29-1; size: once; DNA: TGCAGCGCGCGTTCCAGGGGGAAGTACAATGAGCAGTTCTTC; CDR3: CSARSRGKYNEQFF
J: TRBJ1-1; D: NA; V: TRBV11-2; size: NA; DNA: TGTGCCAGCAGCTTCTCGAACACTGAAGCTTTCTTT; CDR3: CASSFSNTEAFF
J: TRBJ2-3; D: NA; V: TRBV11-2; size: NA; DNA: TGTGCCAGCAGCACCTGGGCCCTCACAGATACGCAGTATTTT; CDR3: CASSTWALTDTQYF
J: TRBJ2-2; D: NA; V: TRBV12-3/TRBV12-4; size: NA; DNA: TGTGCCAGCAGTTTGTATGTCTCCTCCGGGGAGCTGTTTTTT; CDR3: CASSLYVSSGELFF
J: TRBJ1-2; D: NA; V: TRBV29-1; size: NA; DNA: TGCAGCGTTGAAGACTTACATGGCTACACCTTC; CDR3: CSVEDLHGYTF
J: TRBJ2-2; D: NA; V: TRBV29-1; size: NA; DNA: TGCAGCGTTGACATTTTGAACACCGGGGAGCTGTTTTTT; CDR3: CSVDILNTGELFF
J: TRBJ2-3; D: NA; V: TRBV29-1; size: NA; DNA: TGCAGCTGGGCCAGAGGAACAGATACGCAGTATTTT; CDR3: CSWARGTDTQYF
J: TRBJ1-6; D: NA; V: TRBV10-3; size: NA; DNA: TGTGCCATCAGTGATGAAGAAAGCTCCTATAATTCACCCCTCCACTTT; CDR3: CAISDEESSYNSPLHF
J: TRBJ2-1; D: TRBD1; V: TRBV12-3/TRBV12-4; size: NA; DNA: TGTGCCAGCAGTTTAGCCTCCCGGGACAGGGAGGGAAGTGAGCAGTTCTTC; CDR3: CASSLASRDREGSEQFF
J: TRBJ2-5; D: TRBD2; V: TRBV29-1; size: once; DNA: TGCAGCGTTGGAGAACTAGCGGTAGAGACCCAGTACTTC; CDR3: CSVGELAVETQYF
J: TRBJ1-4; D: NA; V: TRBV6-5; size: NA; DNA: TGTGCCAGCAGTACCAGGGGATCTAATGAAAAACTGTTTTTT; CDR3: CASSTRGSNEKLFF
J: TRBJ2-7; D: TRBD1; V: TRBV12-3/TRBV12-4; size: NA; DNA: TGTGCCAGCAGCCGTACCGGGACAGGGGCCTACGAGCAGTACTTC; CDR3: CASSRTGTGAYEQYF